This T cell receptor (beta chain) was profiled in a study of radiation and T cells in renal cell carcinoma. Study as a whole: Nephrectomy followed 15 Gy stereotactic body radiation by 4 weeks.

The study's findings and limits: Pretreatment tumor biopsies were lacking, so baseline clonotypes are unknown.

Time point here: blood 2 weeks post-SBRT. Treatment described: 15 Gy SBRT to primary tumor, nephrectomy 4 weeks later. Only in-frame clones appear in the TCRdb table, and some are missing; sequencing was by immunoSEQ multiplex PCR. This table holds about 130,000 clones, roughly four fifths found once. As concerns this clone: Its target is not known.

Sequencing used blood, obtained from a patient whose treatment included radiotherapy and nephrectomy. The receptor was isolated from a woman in her sixties with renal cell carcinoma.

The CDR3, as DNA: TGCGCCAGCAGCGGCAGGGGAAAATATAACACTGAAGCTTTCTTT. Translating gives CASSGRGKYNTEAFF. The chain carries TRBV5-1 and TRBJ1-1; D is perhaps TRBD1 (6 bases). The V gene's germline CDR1 is SGHRS and CDR2 YFSETQ. This CDR3 comprises 15 residues. The germline V and J ends were trimmed by 4 bases and 2 bases, with 15 bases remaining between them.